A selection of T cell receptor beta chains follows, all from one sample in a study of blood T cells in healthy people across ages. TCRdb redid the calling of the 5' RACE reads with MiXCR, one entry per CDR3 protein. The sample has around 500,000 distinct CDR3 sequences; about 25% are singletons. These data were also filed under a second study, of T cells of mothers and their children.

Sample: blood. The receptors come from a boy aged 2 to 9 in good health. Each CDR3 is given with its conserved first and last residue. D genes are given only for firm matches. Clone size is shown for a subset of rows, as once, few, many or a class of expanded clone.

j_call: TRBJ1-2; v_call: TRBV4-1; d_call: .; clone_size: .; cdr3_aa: CASSQEYQAYGYTF; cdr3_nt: TGCGCCAGCAGCCAAGAGTACCAGGCCTATGGCTACACCTTC
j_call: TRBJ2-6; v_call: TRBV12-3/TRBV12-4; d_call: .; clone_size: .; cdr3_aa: CASSPSVGTNVLTF; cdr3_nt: TGTGCCAGCAGTCCATCAGTGGGGACCAACGTCCTGACTTTC
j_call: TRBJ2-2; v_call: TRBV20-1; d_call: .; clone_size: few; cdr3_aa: CSAREGTRTGELFF; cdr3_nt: TGCAGTGCTAGAGAGGGGACACGCACCGGGGAGCTGTTTTTT
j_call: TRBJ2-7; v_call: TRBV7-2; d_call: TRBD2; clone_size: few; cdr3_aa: CASSLPSGLTYEQYF; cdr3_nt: TGTGCCAGCAGCTTACCTAGCGGGCTCACCTACGAGCAGTACTTC
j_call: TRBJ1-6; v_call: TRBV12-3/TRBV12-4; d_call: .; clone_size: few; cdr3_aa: CASSSIGPLHF; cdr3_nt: TGTGCCAGCAGCTCAATCGGACCCCTCCACTTT
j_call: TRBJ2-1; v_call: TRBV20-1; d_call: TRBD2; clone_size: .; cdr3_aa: CSATLAETGSEQFF; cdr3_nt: TGCAGTGCTACGCTAGCGGAGACGGGGAGTGAGCAGTTCTTC
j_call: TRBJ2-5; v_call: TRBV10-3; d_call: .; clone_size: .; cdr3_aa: CAISPGPRGYQETQYF; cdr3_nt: TGTGCCATCAGCCCCGGGCCCCGAGGGTACCAAGAGACCCAGTACTTC
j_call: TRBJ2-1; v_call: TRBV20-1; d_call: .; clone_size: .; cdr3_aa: CSASLAGGSYNEQFF; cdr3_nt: TGCAGTGCTAGCCTGGCTGGGGGATCCTACAATGAGCAGTTCTTC
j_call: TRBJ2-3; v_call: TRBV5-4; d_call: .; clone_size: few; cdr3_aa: CTSSLGTGGHTDTQYF; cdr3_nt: TGTACCAGCAGCCTGGGGACGGGGGGCCACACAGATACGCAGTATTTT
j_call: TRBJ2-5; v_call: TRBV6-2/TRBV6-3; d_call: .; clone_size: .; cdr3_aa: CASSYSPSSGGTQYF; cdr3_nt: TGTGCCAGCAGTTACTCTCCCAGCTCCGGCGGGACCCAGTACTTC
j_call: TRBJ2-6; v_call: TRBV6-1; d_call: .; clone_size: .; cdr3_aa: CASSPGLSVAGANVLTF; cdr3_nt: TGTGCCAGCAGTCCAGGTCTGTCGGTTGCTGGGGCCAACGTCCTGACTTTC
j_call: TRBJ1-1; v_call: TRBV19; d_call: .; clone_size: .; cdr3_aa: CASRPRQGSTEAFF; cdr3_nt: TGTGCCAGTAGGCCACGGCAGGGGAGCACTGAAGCTTTCTTT